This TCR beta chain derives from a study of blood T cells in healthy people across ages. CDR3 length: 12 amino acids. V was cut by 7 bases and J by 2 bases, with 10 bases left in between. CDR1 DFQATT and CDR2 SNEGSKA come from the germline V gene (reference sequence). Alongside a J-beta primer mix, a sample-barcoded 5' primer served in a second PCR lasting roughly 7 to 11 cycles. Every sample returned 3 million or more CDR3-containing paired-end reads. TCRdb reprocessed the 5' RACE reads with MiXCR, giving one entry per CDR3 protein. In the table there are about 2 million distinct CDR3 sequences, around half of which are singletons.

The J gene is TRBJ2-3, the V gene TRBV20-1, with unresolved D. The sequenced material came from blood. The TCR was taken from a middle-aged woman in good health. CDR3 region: CSGRLSTDTQYF. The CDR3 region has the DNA TGCAGTGGAAGACTTTCCACAGATACGCAGTATTTT.